This TCR beta chain was obtained from a study of a mutant IDH1 vaccine in newly diagnosed glioma. Turning to the study itself: Most had both radiotherapy and temozolomide beforehand; others had only one. The study's findings and limits: Evidence of vaccine-induced immune responses was documented in 85% to 95% of patients.

Turning to this clone: Its antigen is undetermined.

The time point was: week 35, safety follow-up. Each vaccine dose was 300 ug of mutant IDH1 20-mer peptide, with topical imiquimod. Here immunoSEQ multiplex PCR was the method, and the copy in TCRdb shows in-frame clones only, minus some. The profile shows 35,000 to 45,000 clones, around 87% of them singletons. This material consisted of PBMCs, taken from a glioma patient whose treatment included an IDH1 peptide vaccine. The clonotype was recovered from a man aged 40-49 years with glioma.

The chain's CDR3 is CAISESKGVGNQPQHF. In DNA form, the CDR3 reads TGTGCCATCAGTGAGTCCAAAGGGGTTGGCAATCAGCCCCAGCATTTT. J is TRBJ1-5 and V is TRBV10-3, with D possibly matching TRBD1 (5 bases). This CDR3 is 16 amino acids long. Per the germline V gene, CDR1 is ENHRY and CDR2 is SYGVKD. V gave up 0 bases and J gave up 2 bases, with 11 bases separating them.